Sequencing of this T cell receptor (beta chain) was carried out in a study of beta chain features in type 1 diabetes. General study findings and limits: All four CD4+ subsets from Type 1 diabetes patients carried moderately but significantly shorter TCRB CDR3s. For patients, the naive, central memory and Treg TCRB repertoires appeared more alike than for healthy donors. When cDNA is sequenced, cells with high TCR expression could be over-represented.

This clone was picked up a small number of times. The target antigen is unknown. Based on CD45RO/CCR7/CD25/CD127/CD95/CD27, CD4+ regulatory, stem cell-like memory, naive and central memory cells were sorted. In all sorted populations, purity surpassed 95%. The CDR3 has 14 amino acids. The V and J ends lost 4 bases and 4 bases, in that order; junction bases with no gene match: 1. Per the germline V gene, CDR1 is MDHEN and CDR2 is SYDVKM. Expressed TCRB transcripts were sequenced, since all the RNA that had been isolated was reverse transcribed. Here immunoSEQ multiplex PCR was the method, and the copy in TCRdb shows in-frame clones only, minus some. The sample includes 250,000 to 350,000 clones, over 11% of them seen just once.

The specimen was naive CD4+ T cells from blood. The TCR comes from a man aged 25 to 45 with type 1 diabetes. This chain links TRBV28 with TRBJ2-1, with 10 bases identical to TRBD1. The CDR3 reads CASSSDRGYNEQFF. Here the CDR3 DNA reads TGTGCCAGCAGTTCGGACAGGGGGTACAATGAGCAGTTCTTC.